Following are 8 T cell receptor beta chains from one sample sequenced in a study of T cells expressing NK-cell markers. From its re-call of the 5' RACE reads, TCRdb lists each CDR3 protein once, without DNA. The sample table sets out approximately 22,000 distinct CDR3 sequences. The sample was blood T cells: a sorted CD56 or NKG2C T cell subset, CD4+ or CD8+ T cells, or bulk PBMC T cells (not recorded which). The receptors were sampled from a man aged 18-75 years in good health.

This rearrangement joins TRBV10-3 to TRBJ2-3; TCRdb names TRBD2, which stays unverified in the absence of DNA. Germline CDR1 reads ENHRY; CDR2 reads SYGVKD. The CDR3 spans 14 residues. CDR3 residues: CAIRGLLGADTQYF.

This chain joins TRBV5-1 and TRBJ1-1. This CDR3 spans 14 amino acids. Germline CDR1 is SGHRS and CDR2 is YFSETQ. CDR3 amino acids: CASRVAGGNTEAFF.

The chain couples TRBV15 to TRBJ2-6. This CDR3 comprises 16 residues. Per the germline V gene, CDR1 is LNHNV and CDR2 is YYDKDF (reference sequence). The CDR3 loop is CATSRDLSLGANVLTF.

This chain joins TRBV3-1 and TRBJ1-2. Germline V gene sequence: CDR1 LGHDT, CDR2 YNNKEL (reference sequence). This CDR3 has 12 amino acids. The CDR3 sequence is CASSQSMGGYTF.

The chain employs TRBV11-2 and TRBJ2-1; TCRdb names TRBD2, which stays unverified in the absence of DNA. The CDR3 has 15 amino acids. Germline V lookup: CDR1 SGHAT, CDR2 FQNNGV. The CDR3 sequence: CASHPLAGGPYEQFF. Complete variable domain (other parts from reference TRBV11-2 and TRBJ2-1): EAGVAQSPRYKIIEKRQSVAFWCNPISGHATLYWYQQILGQGPKLLIQFQNNGVVDDSQLPKDRFSAERLKGVDSTLKIQPAKLEDSAVYLCASHPLAGGPYEQFFGPGTRLTVL.

The chain recombines TRBV2 with TRBJ2-5; without DNA, the TCRdb call of TRBD2 cannot be checked. CDR3 length: 14 amino acids. Germline V gene lookup returns CDR1 SNHLY and CDR2 FYNNEI. CDR3 sequence: CASSRPGLGETQYF.

The V gene is TRBV2, the J gene TRBJ2-4; TCRdb calls TRBD1, which cannot be checked without DNA. Germline V CDR1 and CDR2: SNHLY, FYNNEI. The CDR3 length is 13 residues. CDR3 sequence: CASKKGGGNIQYF.

The chain is built from TRBV20-1 and TRBJ2-6. Germline CDR1 is DFQATT and CDR2 is SNEGSKA (reference sequence). This CDR3 spans 15 amino acids. This chain's CDR3 is CSARDLFAGANVLTF.